Following are 29 T cell receptor beta chains from one sample sequenced in a study of shared clonotypes between healthy human individuals. Naive CD8 populations comprised CD45RO-negative cells positively selected for CCR7, excluding terminally differentiated effector memory CD45RA+ cells. The table came from immunoSEQ multiplex PCR; TCRdb's copy has only in-frame clones and leaves some out. The sample yields roughly 2,000,000 clones, over 85% seen once. Sequencing was carried out using naive CD8+ T cells sorted from blood. The receptors shown here come from a man between 18 and 29 years old in good health.

Concerning this clone itself: The sample has other DNA sequences that encode this CDR3 too. This chain links TRBV7-9 with TRBJ1-1, with unresolved D. This CDR3 is built from 13 residues. V lost 1 base and J 4 bases, leaving 7 bases between the germline ends. The germline CDR1 and CDR2 sequences are SEHNR and FQNEAQ (reference sequence). The CDR3 spells CASSLVWGTEAFF. CDR3 sequence (DNA): TGTGCCAGCAGCTTAGTTTGGGGCACTGAAGCTTTCTTT.

The chain links TRBV2 to TRBJ2-7, with TRBD2 as a possible D gene (6 bases). The germline V gene has CDR1 SNHLY and CDR2 FYNNEI. Trimming pared 4 bases from V and 7 bases from J, leaving 17 bases between. The CDR3 loop spans 14 amino acids. The CDR3 nucleotides read TGTGCCAGCAGTGGCGGAGGTAGCGGCGTGGAGCAGTACTTC. Its protein product is CASSGGGSGVEQYF.

Concerning this clone itself: Other DNA sequences of this sample code for an identical CDR3. The chain joins TRBV6-5 to TRBJ1-3, with TRBD1 as a possible D gene (5 bases). CDR3 size: 14 residues. The germline CDR1 and CDR2 sequences are MNHEY and SVGAGI. The V gene lost 6 bases and the J gene lost 0 bases, with 9 bases spanning the gap. CDR3 in amino acids: CASSWDGSGNTIYF. The CDR3 coding sequence is TGTGCCAGCAGCTGGGACGGCTCTGGAAACACCATATATTTT.

The chain employs TRBV5-8 and TRBJ2-2; 10 bases are a match to TRBD1. V dropped 4 bases and J dropped 8; count of bases not matched to a gene: 11. Germline V gene lookup returns CDR1 SGHTS and CDR2 YDEGEE. This CDR3 has 16 amino acids. The CDR3 spells CASSPGQGVLGGELFF. The CDR3 DNA sequence: TGTGCCAGCAGCCCAGGACAGGGGGTACTTGGAGGGGAGCTGTTTTTT.

Concerning this clone: This sample includes further DNA sequences coding for the same CDR3. The CDR3 loop is CASSFGQGEQYF. The CDR3 bases are TGTGCCAGCAGCTTTGGACAGGGAGAGCAGTACTTC. The chain joins TRBV5-4 to TRBJ2-7; TRBD1 agrees at 8 bases. V shed 2 bases and J 7 bases; nucleotides not matched to a gene: 2. Germline V CDR1 and CDR2: SGHNT, YYREEE (reference sequence). The CDR3 has 12 residues.

The gene calls are TRBV30 and TRBJ2-1, with 14 nucleotides matching TRBD2. V gave up 3 bases and J gave up 0 bases; unmatched junction bases: 4. Germline CDR1 reads GTSNPN; CDR2 reads SVGIG (reference sequence). This CDR3 spans 17 amino acids. CDR3 loop: CAWRLGTSGGSYNEQFF. The CDR3 region has the DNA TGTGCCTGGAGACTCGGGACTAGCGGGGGCTCCTACAATGAGCAGTTCTTC.

This chain joins TRBV28 and TRBJ2-7, with 8 bases lining up with TRBD1. This CDR3 has 15 residues. CDR1 is MDHEN, CDR2 SYDVKM, per germline. With V trimmed by 2 bases and J by 3 bases, 6 bases remained unmatched. The chain's CDR3 is CASSLVLDRDYEQYF. CDR3 bases: TGTGCCAGCAGTTTAGTTTTGGACAGGGACTACGAGCAGTACTTC.

This chain joins TRBV2 and TRBJ2-7; the match to TRBD1 covers 9 bases. The CDR3 is made up of 14 amino acids. V shed 5 bases, J shed 3 bases, and the junction held 5 bases outside the gene matches. From germline, CDR1 is SNHLY and CDR2 FYNNEI. The CDR3 nucleotides are TGTGCCAGCAGTCCGGGACAGGGATACTACGAGCAGTACTTC. This codes for CASSPGQGYYEQYF. The complete variable domain, with remaining parts taken from reference TRBV2 and TRBJ2-7, reads EPEVTQTPSHQVTQMGQEVILRCVPISNHLYFYWYRQILGQKVEFLVSFYNNEISEKSEIFDDQFSVERPDGSNFTLKIRSTKLEDSAMYFCASSPGQGYYEQYFGPGTRLTVT.

In this sample, this clone turned up once. Other DNA sequences in the same sample also yield this CDR3. V gene TRBV11-2 combines with J gene TRBJ1-1, with TRBD1 matching 8 bases. The junction had 1 base not matched to a gene; V was cut back by 4 bases and J by 0 bases. This CDR3 has 14 residues. In germline, CDR1 is SGHAT, CDR2 FQNNGV. The CDR3 here is CASSYRGMNTEAFF. The CDR3, as DNA: TGTGCCAGCAGCTACAGGGGGATGAACACTGAAGCTTTCTTT.

J is TRBJ2-3 and V is TRBV7-8; D might be TRBD2 (5 bases). V gave up 4 bases and J gave up 5 bases, with 13 bases separating them. The CDR3 is made up of 14 amino acids. Germline CDR1 is SGHVS and CDR2 is FQNEAQ. Here the CDR3 DNA reads TGTGCCAGCAGCTCGGTTGTTCGGGGAGATACGCAGTATTTT. Translation gives CASSSVVRGDTQYF.

The rearrangement links TRBV10-2 to TRBJ2-2; TRBD1 matches 10 bases. This CDR3 contains 14 residues. Unmatched junction bases numbered 4, after V lost 8 bases and J lost 4 bases. Germline V CDR1 and CDR2: WSHSY, SAAADI. The CDR3 sequence is CASSDRGLTGELFF. The CDR3 region has the DNA TGCGCCAGCTCCGACAGGGGGCTCACCGGGGAGCTGTTTTTT.

Comment on this clone: The sample has other DNA sequences that encode this CDR3 too. This CDR3 is CASSYTGGRETQYF. CDR3 nucleotides: TGTGCCAGCAGCTATACAGGGGGCCGCGAGACCCAGTACTTC. The V call is TRBV27, the J call TRBJ2-5; 9 bases are shared with TRBD1. Per the germline V gene, CDR1 is MNHEY and CDR2 is SMNVEV (reference sequence). This CDR3 has 14 residues. Trimming took 6 bases from V and 5 from J; bases not matched to a gene: 7.

The chain couples TRBV6-4 to TRBJ2-1; possibly TRBD2 for D (6 bases). The CDR3 has 15 residues. Germline lookup yields CDR1 MRHNA and CDR2 SNTAGT. Between the trimmed V and J ends, which lost 4 bases and 2 bases, there was a span of 12 bases. CDR3 in DNA: TGTGCCAGCAGTGTCCGCGGGGATACCTACAATGAGCAGTTCTTC. This gives the protein CASSVRGDTYNEQFF.

The chain recombines TRBV30 with TRBJ1-2; D might be TRBD1 (5 bases). The CDR3 is made up of 13 amino acids. Germline loops: CDR1 GTSNPN, CDR2 SVGIG (reference sequence). V dropped 2 bases and J dropped 6 bases, with 13 bases sitting between them. The CDR3 nucleotides read TGTGCCTGGAGTCTCTCCGACAGAGATGGCTACACCTTC. As protein: CAWSLSDRDGYTF.

The chain recombines TRBV19 with TRBJ2-7; D possibly corresponds to TRBD2 (6 bases). The CDR3 covers 13 residues. Germline values: CDR1 LNHDA, CDR2 SQIVND (reference sequence). V was cut by 5 bases and J by 5 bases, with 13 bases left in between. CDR3 coding DNA: TGTGCCAGTAGTTCCGCGGGGAGCAACGAGCAGTACTTC. Encoded protein: CASSSAGSNEQYF.

The J gene is TRBJ1-4, the V gene TRBV5-5; D is unresolved. The V end was cut by 4 bases, the J end by 8 bases, with 15 bases between. The CDR3 contains 14 residues. Germline V gene data show CDR1 as SGHKS and CDR2 as YYEKEE (reference sequence). The CDR3 reads CASSHTNQKEKLFF. The CDR3 nucleotides read TGTGCCAGCAGCCATACCAACCAAAAGGAAAAACTGTTTTTT.

This rearrangement joins TRBV9 to TRBJ2-4; no firm D call. This CDR3 spans 14 amino acids. Germline CDR1 and CDR2: SGDLS and YYNGEE. V was clipped by 2 bases and J by 8 bases, with 14 bases between them. The DNA for the CDR3 is TGTGCCAGCAGCGTGGGGTCGAGTTCGGACATTCAGTACTTC. Its protein product is CASSVGSSSDIQYF.

The chain couples TRBV27 to TRBJ1-1; TRBD1 is a possible D gene (6 bases). Germline V gene data show CDR1 as MNHEY and CDR2 as SMNVEV (reference sequence). The CDR3 runs to 16 residues. V was clipped by 0 bases and J by 1 base, with 12 bases between them. CDR3 protein: CASSLSPGVGNTEAFF. The CDR3 bases are TGTGCCAGCAGTTTATCTCCAGGGGTGGGGAACACTGAAGCTTTCTTT.

This chain links TRBV4-3 with TRBJ2-1; TRBD2 matches at 11 bases. Trimming removed 0 bases from V and 4 bases from J; junction bases left unmatched: 5. CDR1 is LGHNA, CDR2 YSLEER, per germline. The CDR3 length is 17 residues. The CDR3: CASSQELAGVYYNEQFF. DNA for the CDR3: TGCGCCAGCAGCCAAGAACTAGCGGGAGTTTATTACAATGAGCAGTTCTTC.

This chain joins TRBV27 and TRBJ1-1; a weak D match, TRBD1 (6 bases). V was pared by 1 base and J by 0 bases, with 9 bases between. The CDR3 covers 15 residues. Germline V gives CDR1 MNHEY, CDR2 SMNVEV (reference sequence). CDR3 DNA: TGTGCCAGCAGTTTATTGGGGGCTTTGAACACTGAAGCTTTCTTT. It encodes CASSLLGALNTEAFF.

This clone was recorded only once. J is TRBJ2-2 and V is TRBV4-3; D may be TRBD2 (5 bases). The germline V gene has CDR1 LGHNA and CDR2 YSLEER. This CDR3 is built from 15 residues. V was pared by 2 bases and J by 4 bases, with 11 bases between. CDR3 nucleotide sequence: TGCGCCAGCAGCCAACGGGGATTATCCACCGGGGAGCTGTTTTTT. This codes for CASSQRGLSTGELFF.

The chain joins TRBV6-5 to TRBJ1-1, with TRBD1 matching over 8 bases. V dropped 7 bases and J dropped 1; count of bases not matched to a gene: 5. CDR3 length: 14 residues. Germline V gene data show CDR1 as MNHEY and CDR2 as SVGAGI. CDR3 coding DNA: TGTGCCAGCACCCCGACAGGGGCGAACACTGAAGCTTTCTTT. It is translated as CASTPTGANTEAFF.

The genes are TRBV25-1 and TRBJ2-3; 11 positions match TRBD2. Germline V gene data show CDR1 as MGHDK and CDR2 as SYGVNS. The CDR3 is 17 amino acids. With V trimmed by 8 bases and J by 11 bases, 21 bases remained unmatched. The CDR3 DNA reads as TGTGCCAGCCCCAGTTCTAGCGGGAGGCTCGTCTCGGTACGGCAGTATTTT. The encoded protein is CASPSSSGRLVSVRQYF.

In the case of this clone: Other DNA sequences in the sample encode the same CDR3. The J gene is TRBJ2-1, the V gene TRBV9; the D call may be TRBD1 or TRBD2 (6 bases each). The CDR3 sequence is 15 residues long. V lost 0 bases, J lost 7 bases, and 14 bases lay in between. CDR1 SGDLS and CDR2 YYNGEE come from the germline V gene. This CDR3 reads CASSVVGGSSNEQFF. In DNA, the CDR3 is TGTGCCAGCAGCGTAGTAGGGGGGTCTTCGAATGAGCAGTTCTTC. Complete variable domain (other parts from reference TRBV9 and TRBJ2-1): DSGVTQTPKHLITATGQRVTLRCSPRSGDLSVYWYQQSLDQGLQFLIQYYNGEERAKGNILERFSAQQFPDLHSELNLSSLELGDSALYFCASSVVGGSSNEQFFGPGTRLTVL.

The chain has TRBV4-1 and TRBJ2-7, with 7 nucleotides matching TRBD1. CDR3 size: 16 residues. V gave up 0 bases and J gave up 4 bases; unmatched junction bases: 9. The germline gives CDR1 MGHRA, CDR2 YSYEKL. The CDR3 is CASSQDRQGHSYEQYF. In DNA form, the CDR3 reads TGCGCCAGCAGCCAAGATAGACAGGGCCATTCGTACGAGCAGTACTTC.

The gene calls are TRBV11-2 and TRBJ2-1; no reliable D call. Germline CDR1 and CDR2: SGHAT and FQNNGV. This CDR3 is 14 amino acids long. V gave up 5 bases and J gave up 0 bases, with 8 bases separating them. The CDR3 coding sequence is TGTGCCAGCAGCCCACAGAGCTCCTACAATGAGCAGTTCTTC. Amino acids: CASSPQSSYNEQFF.

The chain uses TRBV19 and TRBJ2-2; D may correspond to TRBD1 or TRBD2 (6 bases each). Per germline, CDR1 LNHDA and CDR2 SQIVND (reference sequence). The ends were cut back, 6 bases at V and 4 bases at J, with 12 bases in the middle. The CDR3 is 14 residues long. CDR3 loop: CASSYGGGTGELFF. The CDR3 DNA sequence: TGTGCCAGTAGCTACGGGGGCGGCACCGGGGAGCTGTTTTTT.

The rearrangement uses TRBV11-2 and TRBJ1-1; unclear D gene. The CDR3 spans 14 residues. V lost 3 bases, J lost 3 bases, and 11 bases lay in between. Germline values: CDR1 SGHAT, CDR2 FQNNGV. CDR3 nucleotides: TGTGCCAGCAGCTTTGCAGGTACGGACACTGAAGCTTTCTTT. Translation gives CASSFAGTDTEAFF. Full variable domain (outside the CDR3, taken from reference TRBV11-2 and TRBJ1-1): EAGVAQSPRYKIIEKRQSVAFWCNPISGHATLYWYQQILGQGPKLLIQFQNNGVVDDSQLPKDRFSAERLKGVDSTLKIQPAKLEDSAVYLCASSFAGTDTEAFFGQGTRLTVV.

The rearrangement links TRBV7-9 to TRBJ2-1, with 10 bases identical to TRBD2. CDR1 is SEHNR, CDR2 FQNEAQ, per germline (reference sequence). With V trimmed by 1 base and J by 8 bases, 8 bases remained unmatched. CDR3 length: 16 amino acids. The CDR3: CASSLGEREGLYEQFF. CDR3 coding DNA: TGTGCCAGCAGCTTAGGGGAGCGGGAGGGCCTGTATGAGCAGTTCTTC.